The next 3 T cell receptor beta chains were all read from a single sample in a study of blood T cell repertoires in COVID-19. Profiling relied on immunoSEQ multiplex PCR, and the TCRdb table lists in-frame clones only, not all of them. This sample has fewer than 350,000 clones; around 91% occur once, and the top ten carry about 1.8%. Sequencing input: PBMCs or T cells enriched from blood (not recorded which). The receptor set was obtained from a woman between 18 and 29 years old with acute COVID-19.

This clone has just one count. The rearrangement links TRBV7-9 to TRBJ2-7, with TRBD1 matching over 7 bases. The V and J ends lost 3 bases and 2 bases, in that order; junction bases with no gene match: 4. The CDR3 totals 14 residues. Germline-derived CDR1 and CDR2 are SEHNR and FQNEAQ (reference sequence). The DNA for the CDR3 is TGTGCCAGCAGCTTCGGGACAGCGACCTACGAGCAGTACTTC. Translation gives CASSFGTATYEQYF.

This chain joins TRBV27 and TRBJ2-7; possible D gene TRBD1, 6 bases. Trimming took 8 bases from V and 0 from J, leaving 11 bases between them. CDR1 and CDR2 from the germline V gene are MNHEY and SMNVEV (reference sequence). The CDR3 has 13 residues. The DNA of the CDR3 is TGTGCCAGCCGGGCAGGGGTCTCCTACGAGCAGTACTTC. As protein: CASRAGVSYEQYF.

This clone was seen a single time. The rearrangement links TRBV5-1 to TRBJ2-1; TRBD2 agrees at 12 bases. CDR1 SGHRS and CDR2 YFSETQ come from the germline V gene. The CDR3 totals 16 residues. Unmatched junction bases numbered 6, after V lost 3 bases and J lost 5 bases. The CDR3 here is CASSSRTSGTNNEQFF. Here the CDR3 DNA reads TGCGCCAGCAGCTCCCGGACTAGCGGGACAAACAATGAGCAGTTCTTC.